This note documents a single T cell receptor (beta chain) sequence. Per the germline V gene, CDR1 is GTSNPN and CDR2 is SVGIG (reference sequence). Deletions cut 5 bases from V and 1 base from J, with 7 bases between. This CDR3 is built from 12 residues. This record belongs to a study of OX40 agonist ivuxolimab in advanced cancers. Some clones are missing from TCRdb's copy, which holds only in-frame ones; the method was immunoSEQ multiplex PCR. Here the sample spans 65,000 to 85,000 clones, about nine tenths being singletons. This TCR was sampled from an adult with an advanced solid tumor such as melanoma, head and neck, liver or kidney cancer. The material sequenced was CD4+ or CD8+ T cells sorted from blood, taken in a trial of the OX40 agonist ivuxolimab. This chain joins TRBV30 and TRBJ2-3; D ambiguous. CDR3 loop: CAWELGTDTQYF. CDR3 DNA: TGTGCCTGGGAACTTGGCACAGATACGCAGTATTTT.